Below are 29 T cell receptor beta chains sequenced from a single sample in a study of shared clonotypes between healthy human individuals. TCRdb's copy holds only in-frame clones and misses some; the assay was immunoSEQ multiplex PCR. The sample includes about 2.1 million clones, approximately 94% seen only once; the top ten take about 1.8%. CD45RO-negative, CCR7-positively selected cells formed the naive CD8 fraction, excluding terminally differentiated effector memory CD45RA+ cells. Material for sequencing was naive CD8+ T cells from PBMCs. The receptors here all came from a man aged 18-30 years in good health. Some clones in this sample may be carry-over from other donors' samples.

A remark on this clone: Other DNA sequences within the sample encode an identical CDR3. This chain joins TRBV7-2 and TRBJ2-7; D may be TRBD1 or TRBD2 (5 bases each). This CDR3 contains 12 residues. Looked up from germline, CDR1 is SGHTA and CDR2 is FQGNSA. Trimming removed 4 bases from V and 4 bases from J, with 8 bases in between. The CDR3 DNA reads TGTGCCAGCAGCTGGGGCGGGTACGAGCAGTACTTC. Protein: CASSWGGYEQYF.

J is TRBJ1-2 and V is TRBV13; 8 nucleotides agree with TRBD1. The V and J ends lost 5 bases and 5 bases, in that order; junction bases with no gene match: 7. The CDR3 spans 14 residues. The germline gives CDR1 PRHDT, CDR2 FYEKMQ (reference sequence). CDR3 in amino acids: CASSPGTGSYGYTF. CDR3 in DNA: TGTGCCAGCAGCCCCGGGACAGGCTCTTATGGCTACACCTTC.

V is TRBV7-6 and J is TRBJ1-1; tentative D call: TRBD1 (6 bases). The CDR3 has 17 residues. In germline, CDR1 is SGHVS, CDR2 FNYEAQ. Trimming shortened V by 5 bases and J by 3 bases, and 22 bases separated the two germline ends. Here the CDR3 reads CASSGVAGELWDTEAFF. The CDR3 region has the DNA TGTGCCAGCAGCGGGGTAGCAGGGGAGTTATGGGACACTGAAGCTTTCTTT.

The J gene is TRBJ2-7, the V gene TRBV2; 8 nucleotides match TRBD1. Per germline, CDR1 SNHLY and CDR2 FYNNEI. The CDR3 contains 12 residues. Losses at the gene ends were 6 bases for V and 5 bases for J; bases not matched to a gene: 3. This CDR3 is CASRTGGDEQYF. The CDR3 region has the DNA TGTGCCAGCAGAACAGGGGGTGACGAGCAGTACTTC.

The chain uses TRBV30 and TRBJ2-5, with 7 bases aligning to TRBD1. Trimming removed 0 bases from V and 2 bases from J; junction bases left unmatched: 9. The germline V gene has CDR1 GTSNPN and CDR2 SVGIG (reference sequence). The CDR3 spans 16 residues. The CDR3 DNA sequence: TGTGCCTGGAGTGTAAATCTACAGGGGTGGCAAGAGACCCAGTACTTC. This sequence encodes CAWSVNLQGWQETQYF.

This chain connects TRBV5-1 to TRBJ2-7; 9 bases map to TRBD1. CDR3 length: 16 residues. Germline-derived CDR1 and CDR2 are SGHRS and YFSETQ. The V segment lost 5 bases and the J segment 6 bases; nucleotides outside the gene matches: 15. The CDR3 region has the DNA TGCGCCAGCAGGGGCCATTTCGGGACAGGGTATGTCGAGCAGTACTTC. Its translation: CASRGHFGTGYVEQYF.

This clone is a singleton in its sample. The gene calls are TRBV7-2 and TRBJ2-3; 7 nucleotides line up with TRBD2. V trimming: 1 base; J trimming: 4 bases; junction bases outside the gene matches: 5. Germline-derived CDR1 and CDR2 are SGHTA and FQGNSA. The CDR3 sequence is 15 residues long. CDR3 DNA sequence: TGTGCCAGCAGCTTAGGTACTAGCGCTCCAGATACGCAGTATTTT. This codes for CASSLGTSAPDTQYF.

V is TRBV10-3 and J is TRBJ2-1, with no clear D. Deletions cut 4 bases from V and 0 bases from J, with 7 bases between. The V gene's germline CDR1 is ENHRY and CDR2 SYGVKD. The CDR3 is 14 residues long. The CDR3 DNA reads TGTGCCATCAGTGGCCTACTCTCCTACAATGAGCAGTTCTTC. Translated: CAISGLLSYNEQFF.

This chain joins TRBV5-4 and TRBJ1-1, with D possibly being TRBD1 (6 bases). Germline CDR1 reads SGHNT; CDR2 reads YYREEE (reference sequence). The CDR3 has 15 residues. The V and J ends lost 3 bases and 4 bases respectively, with 16 bases between them. CDR3 residues: CASSSPQDRRTEAFF. In DNA form, the CDR3 reads TGTGCCAGCAGCTCGCCCCAGGACAGACGCACTGAAGCTTTCTTT.

This clone was seen just once. This chain connects TRBV28 to TRBJ2-5; TRBD1 matches at 12 bases. J was trimmed by 4 bases and V by 6 bases; bases with no gene match: 9. This CDR3 has 16 amino acids. Per germline, CDR1 MDHEN and CDR2 SYDVKM. The CDR3 DNA reads as TGTGCCAGCAGGGGAGGGACAGGGGGCAAAGGAGAGACCCAGTACTTC. Its protein is CASRGGTGGKGETQYF.

The chain recombines TRBV27 with TRBJ2-7; D may be TRBD1 or TRBD2 (5 bases each). CDR1 MNHEY and CDR2 SMNVEV come from the germline V gene (reference sequence). Trimming left V 3 bases short and J 4 bases short, with 16 bases between. The CDR3 loop spans 15 amino acids. For the CDR3, the DNA is TGTGCCAGCAGTTTTGGGGGTTTTGGGGGTTACGAGCAGTACTTC. Protein sequence: CASSFGGFGGYEQYF.

The chain links TRBV9 to TRBJ2-1; 8 bases are a match to TRBD1. Trimming at V came to 4 bases and at J to 7 bases, leaving 7 bases not matched to a gene. The CDR3 loop spans 14 amino acids. Germline V lookup: CDR1 SGDLS, CDR2 YYNGEE. CDR3 coding DNA: TGTGCCAGCAGCCTTGGACAGGGTCGGAATGAGCAGTTCTTC. This sequence encodes CASSLGQGRNEQFF.

The chain recombines TRBV15 with TRBJ2-5; 7 nucleotides align to TRBD2. The germline gives CDR1 LNHNV, CDR2 YYDKDF (reference sequence). CDR3 size: 13 residues. With V trimmed by 4 bases and J by 2 bases, 1 base remained unmatched. The CDR3 protein is CATSTGGQETQYF. The CDR3 DNA reads TGTGCCACCAGCACCGGGGGGCAAGAGACCCAGTACTTC.

The chain has TRBV11-2 and TRBJ2-5; the D gene is possibly TRBD2 (6 bases). This CDR3 comprises 15 residues. V shed 5 bases and J shed 5 bases, with 18 bases lying between them. Germline V gene lookup returns CDR1 SGHAT and CDR2 FQNNGV. The DNA for the CDR3 is TGTGCCAGCAGCCTCAAGCCGGGAGCCAAGGAGACCCAGTACTTC. Protein: CASSLKPGAKETQYF.

The chain joins TRBV29-1 to TRBJ2-6; D tentatively reads TRBD1 or TRBD2 (5 bases each). CDR1 is SQVTM and CDR2 is ANQGSEA in the germline V gene. The ends were cut back, 6 bases at V and 0 bases at J, with 15 bases in the middle. The CDR3 is 16 amino acids. The CDR3 DNA sequence: TGCAGCGTCGCCGGGACGGAAAGCTCTGGGGCCAACGTCCTGACTTTC. It specifies CSVAGTESSGANVLTF.

This chain connects TRBV27 to TRBJ1-2; TRBD1 matches 8 bases. This CDR3 region has 14 residues. J was trimmed by 10 bases and V by 2 bases; bases with no gene match: 9. The germline V gene encodes CDR1 MNHEY and CDR2 SMNVEV (reference sequence). As DNA, the CDR3 is TGTGCCAGCAGTTTACTCCCAGGGGGCGTAGACTACACCTTC. This codes for CASSLLPGGVDYTF.

This clone was seen just once. The same CDR3 can be traced to other DNA sequences in this sample. The J gene is TRBJ1-2, the V gene TRBV9; a possible D gene is TRBD1 (6 bases). The CDR3 is 13 residues long. The germline gives CDR1 SGDLS, CDR2 YYNGEE. The V end lost 0 bases, the J end lost 6 bases, and 9 bases lay between the germline ends. CDR3 protein: CASSVVTGHGYTF. CDR3 nucleotide sequence: TGTGCCAGCAGCGTAGTTACAGGGCATGGCTACACCTTC.

V usage is TRBV9 and J usage is TRBJ2-2, with 7 positions matching TRBD2. The V gene's germline CDR1 is SGDLS and CDR2 YYNGEE. The CDR3 extends over 14 amino acids. J gave up 5 bases and V 2 bases, and 3 bases lay outside the gene matches. CDR3: CASSVAGLTGELFF. The CDR3 region has the DNA TGTGCCAGCAGCGTGGCGGGACTAACCGGGGAGCTGTTTTTT.

V and J are TRBV19 and TRBJ2-1; D might be TRBD1 or TRBD2, each matching 5 bases. There are 16 residues in the CDR3. In germline, CDR1 is LNHDA, CDR2 SQIVND (reference sequence). The V and J ends lost 1 base and 7 bases respectively, with 17 bases between them. CDR3 amino acids: CASSIAVRGFLNEQFF. CDR3 nucleotide sequence: TGTGCCAGTAGTATAGCTGTACGGGGCTTTTTGAATGAGCAGTTCTTC.

The rearrangement joins TRBV14 to TRBJ2-3; 8 nucleotides align to TRBD1. The CDR3 covers 15 residues. The junction had 5 bases not matched to a gene; V was cut back by 2 bases and J by 4 bases. The germline CDR1 and CDR2 sequences are SGHDN and FVKESK. The CDR3 DNA is TGTGCCAGCAGCCAACTCCGACAGGGGTCAGATACGCAGTATTTT. It yields the protein CASSQLRQGSDTQYF.

The chain uses TRBV6-6 and TRBJ2-1, with 7 bases that match TRBD2. The CDR3 contains 12 residues. Trimming at V came to 4 bases and at J to 8 bases, leaving 2 bases not matched to a gene. Germline CDR1 is MNHNY and CDR2 is SVGAGI (reference sequence). The CDR3 coding sequence is TGTGCCAGCAGTTCTGGGGGGGATGAGCAGTTCTTC. It translates to CASSSGGDEQFF.

The CDR3 sequence is CASSPTQGKWAPQETQYF. The CDR3 region has the DNA TGTGCCAGCAGTCCAACTCAGGGAAAATGGGCCCCGCAAGAGACCCAGTACTTC. J is TRBJ2-5 and V is TRBV27; TRBD1 might be the D (5 bases). This CDR3 is built from 18 residues. Trimming stripped 5 bases from V and 2 bases from J, with 24 bases between. Per the germline V gene, CDR1 is MNHEY and CDR2 is SMNVEV (reference sequence).

This clone has just one count. This sequence joins TRBV4-2 and TRBJ2-7; 8 nucleotides line up with TRBD1. Germline assignment: CDR1 LGHNA and CDR2 YNFKEQ. V gave up 0 bases and J gave up 3 bases; unmatched junction bases: 4. This CDR3 region has 15 residues. The CDR3 DNA sequence: TGTGCCAGCAGCCAAGAATTTACAGGGGGCTACGAGCAGTACTTC. Its translation: CASSQEFTGGYEQYF.

The V gene is TRBV28, the J gene TRBJ2-1; D remains ambiguous. Per germline, CDR1 MDHEN and CDR2 SYDVKM. Trimming removed 1 base at V and 6 bases at J, with 13 bases between. This CDR3 spans 15 amino acids. CDR3 bases: TGTGCCAGCAGTTTATCTCCGGATGCTGTCAATGAGCAGTTCTTC. Encoded protein: CASSLSPDAVNEQFF.

The chain employs TRBV7-2 and TRBJ2-3; D remains ambiguous. Trimming left V 3 bases short and J 6 bases short, with 7 bases between. Germline V gives CDR1 SGHTA, CDR2 FQGNSA. The CDR3 contains 12 residues. CDR3 protein: CASSLSSDTQYF. The CDR3 DNA reads as TGTGCCAGCAGCTTGTCTTCCGATACGCAGTATTTT. Variable domain in full (rest from reference TRBV7-2 and TRBJ2-3): GAGVSQSPSNKVTEKGKDVELRCDPISGHTALYWYRQSLGQGLEFLIYFQGNSAPDKSGLPSDRFSAERTGGSVSTLTIQRTQQEDSAVYLCASSLSSDTQYFGPGTRLTVL.

The CDR3 spells CASSLPTGGFYNEQFF. The CDR3 DNA reads TGTGCCAGCAGCCTCCCGACAGGGGGATTCTACAATGAGCAGTTCTTC. The chain carries TRBV5-6 and TRBJ2-1; TRBD1 matches 9 bases. This CDR3 contains 16 residues. Germline CDR1 is SGHDT and CDR2 is YYEEEE. The trim removed 4 bases at V and 3 bases at J, leaving 8 bases unmatched.

The chain is built from TRBV21-1 and TRBJ2-7; the table assigns TRBD1, which was not confirmed against the DNA. TRBV21-1 is recorded as a pseudogene. This CDR3 contains 18 residues. CDR3: CASSKTSPTTGSYYEQYF. As DNA, the CDR3 is TGTGCCAGCAGCAAAACCTCACCTACGACAGGGTCTTACTACGAGCAGTACTTC.

The chain employs TRBV27 and TRBJ2-7, with D perhaps matching TRBD1 (5 bases). Germline V gene lookup returns CDR1 MNHEY and CDR2 SMNVEV (reference sequence). Trimming took 3 bases from V and 3 from J, leaving 12 bases between them. The CDR3 is 14 residues long. For the CDR3, the DNA is TGTGCCAGCAGTTTTCGGAACAGGCTCTACGAGCAGTACTTC. As protein: CASSFRNRLYEQYF.

A note on this clone: The sample holds other DNA sequences that translate to the same CDR3. The rearrangement links TRBV27 to TRBJ1-1, with D hard to call. Germline CDR1 and CDR2: MNHEY and SMNVEV (reference sequence). The germline V and J ends were trimmed by 6 bases and 0 bases, with 8 bases remaining between them. There are 13 residues in the CDR3. CDR3 DNA sequence: TGTGCCAGCAGACCGCTCTTGAACACTGAAGCTTTCTTT. Translated: CASRPLLNTEAFF.